This TCR beta chain came from a study of cytomegalovirus exposure and HLA in healthy donors. The PCR used 60 Vbeta and 13 Jbeta primers. TCRdb keeps only in-frame clones here, not all; method: immunoSEQ multiplex PCR. The top ten clones hold approximately 3.9% of a sample with over 200,000 clones, about 78% of them seen once. CDR1 is MNHEY and CDR2 is SVGAGI in the germline V gene. The CDR3 loop spans 14 amino acids. V trimming: 8 bases; J trimming: 0 bases; junction bases outside the gene matches: 7. Study-wide results and caveats: Data from an earlier analysis indicated that most TCR beta V segments were productive either about 87% or about 30% of the time.

For this clone: Its specificity is not known.

The specimen sequenced was PBMCs. The rearrangement uses TRBV6-5 and TRBJ2-7, with 7 positions matching TRBD2. This clonotype originated in a male donor in good health and CMV-seronegative. The CDR3 nucleotides are TGTGCCAGCGGGGGAGGCGGGAGCTCCTACGAGCAGTACTTC. It encodes CASGGGGSSYEQYF.